Detailed here is one TCR beta chain. Antigen: not known. The data were obtained in a study of T cell responses to AZD1222 COVID-19 vaccine. Study observations and caveats: Possibly, clonal diversity was underestimated; donors were largely white British and included more females.

This table comes from immunoSEQ multiplex PCR, and its TCRdb copy is limited to in-frame clones, with some not included. Here the sample spans around 140,000 clones, approximately 90% being singletons. This receptor was identified in an adult in good health. The sequences come from peripheral blood, collected on day 0 of AZD1222 vaccination.

The CDR3 loop reads CASSGTSGRGEQFF. The DNA of the CDR3 is TGCGCCAGCAGCGGTACTAGCGGGAGGGGTGAGCAGTTCTTC. The rearrangement joins TRBV5-1 to TRBJ2-1, with TRBD2 matching 13 bases. The CDR3 totals 14 residues. V was pared by 4 bases and J by 9 bases, with 4 bases of the junction left unmatched. Germline lookup yields CDR1 SGHRS and CDR2 YFSETQ.